This TCR beta chain was sequenced during a study of shared clonotypes between healthy human individuals. Study-level results: Few donors limited the genetic and exposure-history diversity represented. Only blood was sampled; tissue repertoires likely differ. Despite large depth, rarefaction showed incomplete sorted-subset sequencing. Clonotypes not shared had lower generation probabilities than those common to all four donors.

Notes on this clone: Its antigen is still unknown.

Method: immunoSEQ multiplex PCR; TCRdb's copy keeps in-frame clones and lacks some. The data contain 98,000 or so clones, about 70% of them singletons. Losses at the gene ends were 5 bases for V and 8 bases for J; bases not matched to a gene: 7. Germline values: CDR1 MNHEY, CDR2 SMNVEV (reference sequence). The CDR3 is made up of 14 amino acids. Sequencing was carried out using memory CD8+ T cells sorted from blood. Specified subset: CD45RO+ cells pooled with CCR7-negative TemRA cells. The sequence derives from a woman aged 30 to 39 in good health. The chain is built from TRBV27 and TRBJ2-1; 9 bases match TRBD2. The CDR3, as DNA: TGTGCCAGCAGTCAAAGCGGGAGGACACATGAGCAGTTCTTC. Translation: CASSQSGRTHEQFF.